The T cell receptor beta chain described here comes from a study of stem cell transplantation in POMP-related autoinflammatory disease. About the research overall: Hypothesis: faulty thymoproteasomes impair CD8+ T-cell selection, skewing TRB repertoires.

A note on this clone: Its antigen is undetermined.

The repertoire was sequenced with immunoSEQ multiplex PCR; TCRdb's copy has only in-frame clones and lacks some. The table has 6,000 to 7,000 clones, 75% to 90% seen once. The CDR3 has 14 amino acids. Points from the study as a whole: Across all analyzed T-cell subsets, patients with PRAID tended toward reduced diversity and increased clonality. Fewer unique TRB V-J gene pairings were identified in patients with PRAID.

The chain links TRBV1 to TRBJ1-3; the table's D call TRBD1 went unverified against the DNA. TRBV1 is labeled a pseudogene. This receptor was obtained from a human donor in good health. Sequencing was carried out using a CXCR5-defined cell subset from PBMCs. CDR3 in amino acids: CTSSAYRVGNTIYF. Here the CDR3 DNA reads TGCACCAGCAGCGCGTACAGAGTTGGAAACACCATATATTTT.